A single sample is the source of the 27 T cell receptor beta chains below, sequenced in a study of cytomegalovirus exposure and HLA in healthy donors listed by TCRdb under 2017. Receptor amplification or capture employed the immunoSEQ multiplex PCR assay. TCRdb stores this immuneACCESS table with in-frame sequences only. Part of the clones is absent; in the studies checked, under half of the shortfall reflects unresolved V genes, and no reason is known for the rest. This sample is represented by some 140,000 clones; roughly nine tenths of them were singletons. Of the sample, 2.9% is held by the ten largest clones. Sequenced material: PBMCs. All receptors come from a man between 18 and 29 years old in good health and CMV-seronegative.

The chain has TRBV5-4 and TRBJ1-1; D remains unclear. V lost 4 bases and J 2 bases, leaving 9 bases between the germline ends. The CDR3 totals 13 residues. Germline V gives CDR1 SGHNT, CDR2 YYREEE (reference sequence). CDR3 amino acids: CASSGPGNTEAFF. CDR3 nucleotides: TGTGCCAGCAGCGGGCCGGGAAACACTGAAGCTTTCTTT.

This clone was found a few times. This same CDR3 is encoded by further DNA sequences in the sample. The rearrangement links TRBV18 to TRBJ1-1, with TRBD1 as a possible D gene (5 bases). V dropped 2 bases and J dropped 1 base, with 5 bases sitting between them. Germline V gene data show CDR1 as KGHSH and CDR2 as LQKENI. This CDR3 is 13 amino acids long. CDR3 sequence (DNA): TGTGCCAGCTCACCAGGACAGAACACTGAAGCTTTCTTT. Protein: CASSPGQNTEAFF.

Regarding this clone: Additional DNA sequences in this sample encode the identical CDR3. This CDR3 is CASSQDRSSGANVLTF. The CDR3 DNA is TGCGCCAGCAGCCAAGATCGTAGCTCTGGGGCCAACGTCCTGACTTTC. The chain combines TRBV4-3 with TRBJ2-6; D remains unclear. CDR1 and CDR2 (germline): LGHNA, YSLEER. Trimming removed 0 bases at V and 0 bases at J, with 6 bases between. The CDR3 covers 16 residues.

The V call is TRBV27, the J call TRBJ2-7; 9 bases align to TRBD1. The CDR3 is made up of 15 amino acids. The germline gives CDR1 MNHEY, CDR2 SMNVEV (reference sequence). J was trimmed by 1 base and V by 3 bases; bases with no gene match: 4. The DNA for the CDR3 is TGTGCCAGCAGTTTTGGGACAGGGCAATCCTACGAGCAGTACTTC. Protein product: CASSFGTGQSYEQYF.

V usage is TRBV2 and J usage is TRBJ1-6; weak D call: TRBD1 (5 bases). The CDR3 covers 17 residues. Germline CDR1 is SNHLY and CDR2 is FYNNEI. The germline V and J ends were trimmed by 6 bases and 5 bases, with 20 bases remaining between them. The CDR3 loop reads CASSQRRRTGDNSPLHF. CDR3 coding DNA: TGTGCCAGCAGCCAAAGACGGAGGACGGGGGATAATTCACCCCTCCACTTT.

This chain connects TRBV5-1 to TRBJ1-2, with no clear D. V lost 0 bases and J 2 bases, leaving 5 bases between the germline ends. Germline V gene sequence: CDR1 SGHRS, CDR2 YFSETQ. This CDR3 is built from 13 residues. CDR3 nucleotide sequence: TGCGCCAGCAGCTTGGGGCGGAACTATGGCTACACCTTC. Translated: CASSLGRNYGYTF.

The rearrangement joins TRBV7-9 to TRBJ2-2; 7 positions match TRBD2. The germline V gene has CDR1 SEHNR and CDR2 FQNEAQ (reference sequence). The CDR3 covers 16 residues. V dropped 5 bases and J dropped 2; count of bases not matched to a gene: 8. CDR3 loop: CASSPPTSVNTGELFF. In DNA, the CDR3 is TGTGCCAGCAGCCCCCCAACTAGCGTAAACACCGGGGAGCTGTTTTTT. Combining the CDR3 with reference TRBV7-9 and TRBJ2-2 gives the whole variable domain DTGVSQNPRHKITKRGQNVTFRCDPISEHNRLYWYRQTLGQGPEFLTYFQNEAQLEKSRLLSDRFSAERPKGSFSTLEIQRTEQGDSAMYLCASSPPTSVNTGELFFGEGSRLTVL.

This chain uses TRBV30 with TRBJ1-1, with TRBD1 matching over 7 bases. Germline lookup yields CDR1 GTSNPN and CDR2 SVGIG (reference sequence). The CDR3 loop spans 17 amino acids. The V segment lost 6 bases and the J segment 4 bases; nucleotides outside the gene matches: 20. The CDR3 here is CACLPRTGFSPSTEAFF. In nucleotides, the CDR3 is TGTGCCTGCCTCCCGAGGACAGGATTCTCCCCAAGCACTGAAGCTTTCTTT.

This clone has just one count. In nucleotides, the CDR3 is TGTGCCAGCAGCGCGTTTAGCGGGGGTAAGAACACCGGGGAGCTGTTTTTT. It is translated as CASSAFSGGKNTGELFF. This chain uses TRBV9 with TRBJ2-2; 9 bases are a match to TRBD2. The CDR3 consists of 17 residues. V lost 3 bases and J lost 1; bases outside the gene matches: 7. Germline CDR1 reads SGDLS; CDR2 reads YYNGEE.

J is TRBJ2-5 and V is TRBV7-9; 9 nucleotides match TRBD1. V trimming: 11 bases; J trimming: 4 bases; junction bases outside the gene matches: 11. CDR1 is SEHNR and CDR2 is FQNEAQ in the germline V gene (reference sequence). The CDR3 runs to 14 residues. DNA of the CDR3: TGTGCCGGCTACCGGGACAGGGAGGGAGAGACCCAGTACTTC. Protein product: CAGYRDREGETQYF.

This clone was counted between two and nine times. This chain uses TRBV18 with TRBJ1-1, with TRBD1 as a possible D gene (5 bases). Germline V lookup: CDR1 KGHSH, CDR2 LQKENI. This CDR3 has 13 amino acids. Between the trimmed V and J ends, which lost 4 bases and 4 bases, there was a span of 10 bases. The CDR3 is CASSQTVLTEAFF. In nucleotides, the CDR3 is TGTGCCAGCTCACAGACAGTTCTCACTGAAGCTTTCTTT.

This rearrangement joins TRBV5-4 to TRBJ2-2; D might be TRBD2 (7 bases). The V gene's germline CDR1 is SGHNT and CDR2 YYREEE (reference sequence). V was trimmed by 5 bases and J by 0 bases, leaving 17 bases between them. CDR3 length equals 17 residues. CDR3 amino acids: CASSTAGGATNTGELFF. Here the CDR3 DNA reads TGTGCCAGCAGTACCGCTGGGGGGGCGACGAACACCGGGGAGCTGTTTTTT.

The chain combines TRBV6-1 with TRBJ2-3; 8 nucleotides agree with TRBD2. This CDR3 contains 16 residues. CDR1 MNHNS and CDR2 SASEGT come from the germline V gene. V trimming: 3 bases; J trimming: 0 bases; junction bases outside the gene matches: 5. CDR3 nucleotide sequence: TGTGCCAGCAGTGAGTTAGCGGGACGTAGCACAGATACGCAGTATTTT. Translating it yields CASSELAGRSTDTQYF.

In the case of this clone: One junction end does not reproduce the germline sequence, and a read error may be involved. V is TRBV5-6 and J is TRBJ2-5, with D tentatively TRBD2 (6 bases). The CDR3 covers 12 residues. Germline V CDR1 and CDR2: SGHDT, YYEEEE. Here the CDR3 DNA reads TGTGCCAGCAGCTCAACCGGACTACAAGGGGACTTC. Amino acid sequence: CASSSTGLQGDF.

The rearrangement links TRBV4-1 to TRBJ2-7; D unresolved. Trimming took 5 bases from V and 4 from J, leaving 27 bases between them. The CDR3 is 18 residues long. The germline V gene encodes CDR1 MGHRA and CDR2 YSYEKL. As DNA, the CDR3 is TGCGCCAGCAGCTTTAAAGTTAAGCCCCAGGCCCCCTCTTACGAGCAGTACTTC. Its protein is CASSFKVKPQAPSYEQYF.

CDR3: CASSLVTTTDTQYF. The DNA for the CDR3 is TGTGCCAGCAGCTTAGTCACAACCACAGATACGCAGTATTTT. The chain carries TRBV7-8 and TRBJ2-3; no firm D call. V was shortened by 1 base and J by 2 bases, with 7 bases between the two germline ends. CDR3 length: 14 residues. Germline V gives CDR1 SGHVS, CDR2 FQNEAQ.

The J gene is TRBJ2-5, the V gene TRBV5-1; the match to TRBD1 covers 9 bases. Germline V lookup: CDR1 SGHRS, CDR2 YFSETQ. CDR3 length: 14 residues. V lost 4 bases and J lost 2; bases outside the gene matches: 3. The CDR3 nucleotides are TGCGCCAGCAGCAGGACAGGGGATCAAGAGACCCAGTACTTC. Amino acids: CASSRTGDQETQYF.

The rearrangement joins TRBV10-3 to TRBJ2-7; D might be TRBD2 (5 bases). Germline V gene lookup returns CDR1 ENHRY and CDR2 SYGVKD. The CDR3 is 14 amino acids. Trimming pared 9 bases from V and 0 bases from J, leaving 15 bases between. The CDR3 loop reads CAIEGSGSSYEQYF. The CDR3 coding sequence is TGTGCCATTGAGGGATCCGGATCCTCCTACGAGCAGTACTTC.

V and J are TRBV19 and TRBJ2-7; D unresolved. The CDR3 contains 14 residues. With 3 bases removed from V and 4 bases from J, the gap between germline ends came to 13 bases. Germline V gene data show CDR1 as LNHDA and CDR2 as SQIVND (reference sequence). The CDR3 DNA reads as TGTGCCAGTAGTATTGGGCAGCAAAGGTACGAGCAGTACTTC. Its translation: CASSIGQQRYEQYF.

CDR3 amino acids: CASSQSGGNNEQFF. CDR3 DNA sequence: TGTGCCAGCAGCCAGAGCGGGGGGAACAATGAGCAGTTCTTC. This chain connects TRBV7-6 to TRBJ2-1; the match to TRBD2 covers 9 bases. In germline, CDR1 is SGHVS, CDR2 FNYEAQ. The ends lost 5 bases at V and 5 bases at J; junction bases unmatched: 4. The CDR3 consists of 14 residues.

In this sample, this clone turned up a few times. V gene TRBV18 combines with J gene TRBJ2-5; 7 bases map to TRBD1. In germline, CDR1 is KGHSH, CDR2 LQKENI. V trimming: 3 bases; J trimming: 1 base; junction bases outside the gene matches: 2. CDR3 length: 14 amino acids. Written as DNA, the CDR3 is TGTGCCAGCTCACCTCAGGGGGTCCAAGAGACCCAGTACTTC. Protein product: CASSPQGVQETQYF.

V usage is TRBV5-1 and J usage is TRBJ2-3; TRBD2 matches at 7 bases. CDR3 length: 14 amino acids. Losses at the gene ends were 2 bases for V and 8 bases for J; bases not matched to a gene: 8. Germline CDR1 SGHRS, CDR2 YFSETQ. In DNA, the CDR3 is TGCGCCAGCAGCTTTGGACTAGATCGGGTTACGCAGTATTTT. Translating gives CASSFGLDRVTQYF.

The chain combines TRBV19 with TRBJ2-7; TRBD2 matches at 10 bases. Looked up from germline, CDR1 is LNHDA and CDR2 is SQIVND (reference sequence). The CDR3 sequence is 16 residues long. Losses at the gene ends were 1 base for V and 3 bases for J; bases not matched to a gene: 6. DNA of the CDR3: TGTGCCAGTAGTATAGGGCTAGCGGGAGCAGTCTACGAGCAGTACTTC. Amino acid sequence: CASSIGLAGAVYEQYF.

On this clone: At one end, the junction sequence differs from germline, possibly due to a read error. This chain joins TRBV28 and TRBJ1-2, with a possible D match to TRBD1 (6 bases). Germline V CDR1 and CDR2: MDHEN, SYDVKM. The CDR3 runs to 16 residues. The CDR3 sequence: CASSLTGTTGIPAQPF. In DNA form, the CDR3 reads TGTGCCAGCAGTTTAACTGGGACAACCGGAATCCCGGCCCAGCCCTTC.

The gene calls are TRBV7-9 and TRBJ1-5, with TRBD1 matching 8 bases. CDR1 and CDR2 (germline): SEHNR, FQNEAQ (reference sequence). The CDR3 covers 14 residues. The V segment lost 3 bases and the J segment 7 bases; nucleotides outside the gene matches: 5. The CDR3 loop is CASSLDRVEQPQHF. The CDR3 nucleotides read TGTGCCAGCAGCTTGGACAGGGTGGAACAGCCCCAGCATTTT. The variable domain in full, completed from reference TRBV7-9 and TRBJ1-5, reads DTGVSQNPRHKITKRGQNVTFRCDPISEHNRLYWYRQTLGQGPEFLTYFQNEAQLEKSRLLSDRFSAERPKGSFSTLEIQRTEQGDSAMYLCASSLDRVEQPQHFGDGTRLSIL.

This clone was counted once. The CDR3 region has the DNA TGTGCTAGTGGACCCTGGCTAGCGGGGGGGTATAAAGCCAAAAACATTCAGTACTTC. Its translation: CASGPWLAGGYKAKNIQYF. This sequence joins TRBV12-5 and TRBJ2-4; 12 bases are a match to TRBD2. The CDR3 contains 19 residues. J lost 0 bases, V lost 6 bases, and 12 bases had no gene match. Looked up from germline, CDR1 is LGHNT and CDR2 is FRNRAP.

This rearrangement joins TRBV4-1 to TRBJ2-2; 12 bases are a match to TRBD2. Unmatched junction bases numbered 13, after V lost 6 bases and J lost 5 bases. CDR3 length: 18 residues. Germline V gives CDR1 MGHRA, CDR2 YSYEKL. In DNA form, the CDR3 reads TGCGCCAGCAGGAAACTAAGGTCTAGCGGGGGGGAGACCGGGGAGCTGTTTTTT. Protein product: CASRKLRSSGGETGELFF.